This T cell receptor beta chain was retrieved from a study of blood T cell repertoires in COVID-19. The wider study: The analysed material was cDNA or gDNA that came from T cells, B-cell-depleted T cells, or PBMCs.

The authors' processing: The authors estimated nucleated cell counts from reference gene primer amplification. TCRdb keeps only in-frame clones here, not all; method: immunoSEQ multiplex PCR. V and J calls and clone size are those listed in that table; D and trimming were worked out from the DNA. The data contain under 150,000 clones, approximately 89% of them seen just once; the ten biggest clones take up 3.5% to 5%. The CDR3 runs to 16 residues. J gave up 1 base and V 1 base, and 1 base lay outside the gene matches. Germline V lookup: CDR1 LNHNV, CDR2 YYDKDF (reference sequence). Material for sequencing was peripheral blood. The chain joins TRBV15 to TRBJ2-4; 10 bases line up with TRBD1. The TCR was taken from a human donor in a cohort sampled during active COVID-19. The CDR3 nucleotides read TGTGCCACCAGCAGAGGGACAGGGGGGGCCAAAAACATTCAGTACTTC. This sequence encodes CATSRGTGGAKNIQYF. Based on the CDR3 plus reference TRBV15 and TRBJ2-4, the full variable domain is DAMVIQNPRYQVTQFGKPVTLSCSQTLNHNVMYWYQQKSSQAPKLLFHYYDKDFNNEADTPDNFQSRRPNTSFCFLDIRSPGLGDTAMYLCATSRGTGGAKNIQYFGAGTRLSVL.